Sequencing of this T cell receptor beta chain was carried out in a study of OX40 agonist ivuxolimab in advanced cancers. Whole-study context: 30% to 40% of patients had received prior checkpoint inhibitor therapy.

The data were produced by immunoSEQ multiplex PCR, yet TCRdb's version contains in-frame clones alone and is incomplete. The repertoire has approximately 77,000 clones, 90% of them found once; the top ten carry 1.5% to 2%. The CDR3 sequence is 18 residues long. V gave up 1 base and J gave up 0 bases; unmatched junction bases: 7. Germline CDR1 and CDR2: SGHTA and FQGNSA. The V gene is TRBV7-2, the J gene TRBJ1-3; TRBD1 aligns across 9 bases. This material consisted of CD4+ or CD8+ T cells sorted from blood, taken in a trial of the OX40 agonist ivuxolimab. The TCR originated in an adult with an advanced solid tumor such as melanoma, head and neck, liver or kidney cancer. CDR3 sequence: CASSLGPWGQGSGNTIYF. CDR3 coding DNA: TGTGCCAGCAGCTTAGGTCCTTGGGGACAGGGCTCTGGAAACACCATATATTTT.